The next 17 T cell receptor beta chains were all read from a single sample in a study of technical replicates of blood from a handful of donors. Profiled with immunoSEQ multiplex PCR; TCRdb holds only in-frame clones, not every one. This table has under 75,000 clones, more than 85% appearing once. Sequencing was done on a sample of PBMCs. All receptors derive from a human donor in good health. Some clones in this sample may be carry-over from other donors' samples.

For this clone: This specimen includes other DNA sequences encoding the same CDR3. The gene calls are TRBV5-1 and TRBJ2-1; 9 positions agree with TRBD2. The CDR3 has 14 amino acids. Unmatched junction bases numbered 2, after V lost 3 bases and J lost 4 bases. The germline V gene encodes CDR1 SGHRS and CDR2 YFSETQ. CDR3 DNA sequence: TGCGCCAGCAGCTCAGCGGGAGGTTACAATGAGCAGTTCTTC. The encoded protein is CASSSAGGYNEQFF.

This clone has only one observation. This chain connects TRBV7-2 to TRBJ2-1; 10 nucleotides line up with TRBD2. V shed 9 bases and J 8 bases; nucleotides not matched to a gene: 10. This CDR3 is 14 amino acids long. Germline CDR1 is SGHTA and CDR2 is FQGNSA. In DNA, the CDR3 is TGTGCCAGTTCCTTGAGCGGGGGGGCCGATGAGCAGTTCTTC. Translation gives CASSLSGGADEQFF. The full variable domain, with the rest looked up from reference TRBV7-2 and TRBJ2-1, is GAGVSQSPSNKVTEKGKDVELRCDPISGHTALYWYRQSLGQGLEFLIYFQGNSAPDKSGLPSDRFSAERTGGSVSTLTIQRTQQEDSAVYLCASSLSGGADEQFFGPGTRLTVL.

The rearrangement links TRBV7-9 to TRBJ1-5; D not certain. The CDR3 loop spans 12 amino acids. Germline CDR1 SEHNR, CDR2 FQNEAQ (reference sequence). The V and J ends lost 10 bases and 8 bases respectively, with 15 bases between them. CDR3 residues: CATVLGEKPQHF. CDR3 in DNA: TGTGCCACCGTATTGGGAGAGAAGCCCCAGCATTTT. Looking up the rest from reference TRBV7-9 and TRBJ1-5 gives the full variable domain: DTGVSQNPRHKITKRGQNVTFRCDPISEHNRLYWYRQTLGQGPEFLTYFQNEAQLEKSRLLSDRFSAERPKGSFSTLEIQRTEQGDSAMYLCATVLGEKPQHFGDGTRLSIL.

This rearrangement joins TRBV6-1 to TRBJ2-1; D unclear. The CDR3 runs to 15 residues. CDR1 is MNHNS, CDR2 SASEGT, per germline. V lost 3 bases to trimming and J lost 0 bases, with 9 bases between them. In nucleotides, the CDR3 is TGTGCCAGCAGTGAGTTGCCGAGCTCCTACAATGAGCAGTTCTTC. This translates into CASSELPSSYNEQFF.

The chain carries TRBV5-1 and TRBJ1-6; 8 bases fit TRBD1. This CDR3 is built from 14 residues. CDR1 is SGHRS, CDR2 YFSETQ, per germline. V shed 3 bases, J shed 7 bases, and the junction held 3 bases outside the gene matches. The CDR3 sequence is CASSYGQGNSPLHF. As DNA, the CDR3 is TGCGCCAGCAGCTACGGACAGGGAAATTCACCCCTCCACTTT.

The chain employs TRBV10-3 and TRBJ2-3; tentatively, D is TRBD1 (5 bases). V was pared by 4 bases and J by 0 bases, with 8 bases between. Germline CDR1 and CDR2: ENHRY and SYGVKD. CDR3 length: 14 amino acids. This CDR3 reads CAISGPGSTDTQYF. For the CDR3, the DNA is TGTGCCATCAGTGGCCCAGGGAGCACAGATACGCAGTATTTT.

The V call is TRBV7-2, the J call TRBJ2-5; possible D gene TRBD2, 6 bases. This CDR3 is 13 amino acids long. The V gene lost 3 bases and the J gene lost 4 bases, with 9 bases spanning the gap. Germline V lookup: CDR1 SGHTA, CDR2 FQGNSA. CDR3 DNA sequence: TGTGCCAGCAGCTTGACTAGGCTAGAGACCCAGTACTTC. Protein product: CASSLTRLETQYF. The entire variable domain, with the rest obtained from reference TRBV7-2 and TRBJ2-5, is as follows: GAGVSQSPSNKVTEKGKDVELRCDPISGHTALYWYRQSLGQGLEFLIYFQGNSAPDKSGLPSDRFSAERTGGSVSTLTIQRTQQEDSAVYLCASSLTRLETQYFGPGTRLLVL.

CDR3 DNA sequence: TGTGCCAGCAGCGTCGACAGGGACTTTTATTTT. Amino acid sequence: CASSVDRDFYF. The chain combines TRBV11-1 with TRBJ2-3, with D perhaps matching TRBD1 (7 bases). Per germline, CDR1 SGHAT and CDR2 FQDESV (reference sequence). The ends were cut back, 5 bases at V and 15 bases at J, with 15 bases in the middle. The CDR3 is made up of 11 amino acids.

V usage is TRBV5-1 and J usage is TRBJ1-2; 8 nucleotides match TRBD1. The CDR3 extends over 14 amino acids. Trimming at V came to 4 bases and at J to 0 bases, leaving 2 bases not matched to a gene. Germline V CDR1 and CDR2: SGHRS, YFSETQ. The CDR3 DNA sequence: TGCGCCAGCAGCCCGGGACAGGCTAACTATGGCTACACCTTC. Protein product: CASSPGQANYGYTF.

The chain combines TRBV4-3 with TRBJ1-6; D perhaps matches TRBD1 (6 bases). Germline CDR1 reads LGHNA; CDR2 reads YSLEER. The CDR3 runs 16 residues. V shed 0 bases and J shed 7 bases, with 13 bases lying between them. This CDR3 reads CASSQDRQATNSPLHF. The CDR3 DNA sequence: TGCGCCAGCAGCCAAGATCGACAGGCTACGAATTCACCCCTCCACTTT.

The gene calls are TRBV5-6 and TRBJ2-5; D is possibly TRBD2 (6 bases). The CDR3 spans 16 residues. Germline V gives CDR1 SGHDT, CDR2 YYEEEE. V gave up 4 bases and J gave up 2 bases, with 18 bases separating them. The CDR3 bases are TGTGCCAGCAGCCCGAGGAGGGGTGAAGTACAAGAGACCCAGTACTTC. Protein sequence: CASSPRRGEVQETQYF.

The V call is TRBV5-4, the J call TRBJ2-5; 10 bases line up with TRBD2. This CDR3 spans 14 amino acids. V was clipped by 4 bases and J by 5 bases; unmatched bases: 5. Germline V gives CDR1 SGHNT, CDR2 YYREEE (reference sequence). The CDR3 nucleotides read TGTGCCAGCAGCCCGGGGACTAGCGAGGAGACCCAGTACTTC. Encoded protein: CASSPGTSEETQYF.

The chain uses TRBV10-3 and TRBJ1-2; the D is unclear. The V gene's germline CDR1 is ENHRY and CDR2 SYGVKD. Trimming pared 9 bases from V and 4 bases from J, leaving 18 bases between. This CDR3 spans 14 amino acids. The CDR3 region is CAITQETVAYGYTF. The CDR3 coding sequence is TGTGCCATAACCCAAGAAACGGTCGCCTATGGCTACACCTTC.

The V and J genes are TRBV4-2 and TRBJ2-3; a possible D gene is TRBD1 (6 bases). Germline CDR1 is LGHNA and CDR2 is YNFKEQ. This CDR3 spans 14 amino acids. The V gene lost 1 base and the J gene lost 3 bases, with 8 bases spanning the gap. Here the CDR3 reads CASSQVDRTDTQYF. The CDR3 DNA reads as TGTGCCAGCAGCCAAGTTGACAGGACAGATACGCAGTATTTT.

This rearrangement joins TRBV6-5 to TRBJ1-1, with TRBD1 identical over 7 bases. Trimming at V came to 5 bases and at J to 1 base, leaving 7 bases not matched to a gene. CDR3 length equals 15 residues. The germline gives CDR1 MNHEY, CDR2 SVGAGI. The CDR3 coding sequence is TGTGCCAGCAGTCCCACGACAGGGCGGAACACTGAAGCTTTCTTT. Residues: CASSPTTGRNTEAFF.

This chain joins TRBV12-5 and TRBJ1-5, with no clear D. The CDR3 extends over 16 amino acids. Germline-derived CDR1 and CDR2 are LGHNT and FRNRAP. The ends were cut back, 0 bases at V and 6 bases at J, with 15 bases in the middle. CDR3: CASGLVLVGAGQPQHF. The CDR3 coding sequence is TGTGCTAGTGGTTTGGTACTAGTCGGCGCGGGTCAGCCCCAGCATTTT.

This chain links TRBV5-1 with TRBJ2-5; the match to TRBD2 covers 8 bases. CDR3 length equals 17 residues. V lost 0 bases to trimming and J lost 5 bases; unmatched junction nucleotides: 12. Per the germline V gene, CDR1 is SGHRS and CDR2 is YFSETQ. CDR3 bases: TGCGCCAGCAGCTTGGCTGCGGGAGGAGGGTCCCGTGAGACCCAGTACTTC. Its protein is CASSLAAGGGSRETQYF.